This T cell receptor (beta chain) was sequenced in a study of shared clonotypes between healthy human individuals. Profiled with immunoSEQ multiplex PCR; TCRdb holds only in-frame clones, not every one. There are around 1.1 million clones in the sample; about four fifths occur only once, and 0.6% to 0.75% lies in the top ten. This clone was counted between two and nine times. The material sequenced was memory CD4+ T cells from PBMCs. The subset was: CD45RA-negative fraction. The sequence came from a man aged 18 to 29 in good health. Some clones in this sample may be carry-over from other donors' samples.

CDR3 protein: CASSLQQGIIYGYTF. In DNA form, the CDR3 reads TGCGCCAGCAGCTTGCAACAGGGAATCATCTATGGCTACACCTTC. This chain uses TRBV5-1 with TRBJ1-2, with a weak D call TRBD1 (6 bases). The germline V gene has CDR1 SGHRS and CDR2 YFSETQ. The germline V and J ends were trimmed by 1 base and 4 bases, with 14 bases remaining between them. The CDR3 has 15 amino acids. The variable domain in full, completed from reference TRBV5-1 and TRBJ1-2, reads KAGVTQTPRYLIKTRGQQVTLSCSPISGHRSVSWYQQTPGQGLQFLFEYFSETQRNKGNFPGRFSGRQFSNSRSEMNVSTLELGDSALYLCASSLQQGIIYGYTFGSGTRLTVV.